This T cell receptor beta chain came from a study of shared clonotypes between healthy human individuals. Across the whole study: The donor group consisted of two women and three men, aged 18 to 49. The study, taken as a whole, reports: Larger richness was generally estimated for naive than memory subsets. Despite large depth, rarefaction showed incomplete sorted-subset sequencing. Around 5.3% of naive CD4 clonotypes were shared across several donors.

Trimming at V came to 6 bases and at J to 4 bases, leaving 10 bases not matched to a gene. Per germline, CDR1 MNHEY and CDR2 SVGAGI. CDR3 length: 15 residues. Concerning this clone itself: What it binds is not known.

The repertoire was sequenced with immunoSEQ multiplex PCR; TCRdb's copy has only in-frame clones and lacks some. The sample yields about 1.1 million clones, approximately 80% seen once. The receptor was derived from a young man in good health. Some clones in this sample may be carry-over from other donors' samples. Sequencing input: memory CD4+ T cells from PBMCs. Subset specified: CD45RA-negative fraction. The gene calls are TRBV6-5 and TRBJ1-2; TRBD1 matches 8 bases. CDR3 residues: CASRSWTGLSYGYTF. The CDR3 coding sequence is TGTGCCAGCAGGTCCTGGACAGGGTTGTCCTATGGCTACACCTTC.